This TCR beta chain was retrieved from a study of blood T cell repertoires in COVID-19. Across the study: COVID-19 samples from acute and convalescent phases originated in the United States, Italy and Spain. In each case, the material was cDNA or gDNA derived from T cells, B-cell-depleted T cells, or PBMCs.

The data were produced by immunoSEQ multiplex PCR, yet TCRdb's version contains in-frame clones alone and is incomplete. The sample has around 90,000 clones; 81% are singletons. The clonotype originates from a human donor in a cohort sampled during active COVID-19. Source material: peripheral blood.

CDR3 DNA sequence: TGTGCCAGCAGCGTACTAGCGGGGGCCTACAATGAGCAGTTCTTC. Protein sequence: CASSVLAGAYNEQFF. The rearrangement links TRBV7-2 to TRBJ2-1, with TRBD2 identical over 11 bases. Per the germline V gene, CDR1 is SGHTA and CDR2 is FQGNSA. CDR3 length: 15 residues. The V and J ends lost 5 bases and 2 bases, in that order; junction bases with no gene match: 2.